This entry lists 26 T cell receptor beta chains sequenced from one sample in a study of CD4 T cells in relation to SARS-CoV-2 and coronaviruses. The method was immunoSEQ multiplex PCR; TCRdb's version includes in-frame clones alone and lacks a portion of them. In the table there are approximately 50,000 clones, 92% of which are singletons. What was sequenced was naive CD4+ T cells from PBMCs. The subset here: naive CD4+ T cells isolated by negative enrichment. These receptors all come from an adult with COVID-19.

The gene calls are TRBV7-9 and TRBJ2-7, with D perhaps TRBD1 or TRBD2 (5 bases each). The CDR3 sequence is 18 residues long. Germline V gene sequence: CDR1 SEHNR, CDR2 FQNEAQ (reference sequence). V lost 0 bases and J 9 bases, leaving 27 bases between the germline ends. The CDR3 DNA sequence: TGTGCCAGCAGCTTAGCGCTAGGGGACCGCGGAGTGAGTATTCGGCAGTACTTC. It is translated as CASSLALGDRGVSIRQYF.

J is TRBJ2-7 and V is TRBV6-5, with D uncertain. Trimming cost V 6 bases and J 2 bases, with 11 bases left between them. Germline V CDR1 and CDR2: MNHEY, SVGAGI. The length of the CDR3 is 13 residues. The DNA for the CDR3 is TGTGCCAGCAGCCGTGGGTATACCTACGAGCAGTACTTC. Protein: CASSRGYTYEQYF.

The chain joins TRBV6-5 to TRBJ2-2; no definite D call. The V end lost 5 bases, the J end lost 6 bases, and 4 bases lay between the germline ends. The germline CDR1 and CDR2 sequences are MNHEY and SVGAGI. This CDR3 has 11 amino acids. CDR3 sequence (DNA): TGTGCCAGCAGTCGCGCCGGGGAGCTGTTTTTT. Translated: CASSRAGELFF.

The chain has TRBV11-2 and TRBJ2-1; unclear D gene. Germline CDR1 is SGHAT and CDR2 is FQNNGV. Trimming took 4 bases from V and 7 from J, leaving 5 bases between them. The CDR3 covers 11 residues. This chain's CDR3 is CASSYLNEQFF. The CDR3 DNA reads as TGTGCCAGCAGCTATCTTAATGAGCAGTTCTTC.

The CDR3 here is CASSQLGLAGGTDTQYF. The CDR3 DNA sequence: TGCGCCAGCAGCCAATTGGGGCTAGCGGGGGGCACAGATACGCAGTATTTT. This rearrangement joins TRBV4-1 to TRBJ2-3; 10 bases match TRBD2. CDR1 is MGHRA and CDR2 is YSYEKL in the germline V gene. There are 17 residues in the CDR3. V lost 2 bases, J lost 1 base, and 6 bases stayed unmatched.

V is TRBV10-3 and J is TRBJ2-7; D possibly corresponds to TRBD1 (7 bases). CDR1 and CDR2 (germline): ENHRY, SYGVKD. V was trimmed by 6 bases and J by 6 bases, leaving 21 bases between them. The CDR3 totals 15 residues. The chain's CDR3 is CAIRSAGQRAREQYF. The CDR3 DNA sequence: TGTGCCATCAGGTCGGCGGGACAGAGGGCCCGCGAGCAGTACTTC.

This chain links TRBV5-1 with TRBJ2-5, with no clear D. The V end was cut by 0 bases, the J end by 0 bases, with 6 bases between. There are 14 residues in the CDR3. Germline-derived CDR1 and CDR2 are SGHRS and YFSETQ. CDR3 loop: CASSLGSYQETQYF. CDR3 nucleotides: TGCGCCAGCAGCTTGGGGAGTTACCAAGAGACCCAGTACTTC.

This rearrangement joins TRBV7-3 to TRBJ1-6, with unresolved D. V was shortened by 4 bases and J by 10 bases, with 17 bases between the two germline ends. Germline V gene sequence: CDR1 SGHTA, CDR2 FQGTGA. The CDR3 length is 15 residues. The CDR3 loop is CASSSKPQPESPLHF. In DNA, the CDR3 is TGTGCCAGCAGCTCCAAACCCCAACCGGAATCACCCCTCCACTTT. Drawing the rest from reference TRBV7-3 and TRBJ1-6, the complete variable domain is GAGVSQTPSNKVTEKGKYVELRCDPISGHTALYWYRQSLGQGPEFLIYFQGTGAADDSGLPNDRFFAVRPEGSVSTLKIQRTERGDSAVYLCASSSKPQPESPLHFGNGTRLTVT.

This chain links TRBV12-3 or TRBV12-4 with TRBJ1-4; D remains ambiguous. The CDR3 extends over 11 amino acids. V shed 6 bases and J shed 8 bases, with 7 bases lying between them. Written as DNA, the CDR3 is TGTGCCAGCAGACGATTCGAAAAACTGTTTTTT. Residues: CASRRFEKLFF.

This chain links TRBV23-1 with TRBJ2-7, with 10 nucleotides matching TRBD2. TRBV23-1 is filed as an ORF, its function uncertain. V lost 4 bases and J lost 2; bases outside the gene matches: 8. This CDR3 has 16 amino acids. CDR3 in DNA: TGCGCCAGCAGTCTATTACTAGCGGGATACCCCTACGAGCAGTACTTC. It codes for CASSLLLAGYPYEQYF.

This sequence joins TRBV28 and TRBJ1-2; TRBD1 agrees at 8 bases. This CDR3 has 15 residues. CDR1 is MDHEN, CDR2 SYDVKM, per germline. The ends lost 4 bases at V and 2 bases at J; junction bases unmatched: 6. For the CDR3, the DNA is TGTGCCAGCAGTTCCACCGGACAGGGCAACTATGGCTACACCTTC. As protein: CASSSTGQGNYGYTF.

CDR3: CASSPGYRGQNTEAFF. The DNA for the CDR3 is TGCGCCAGCAGCCCGGGGTATCGCGGACAGAACACTGAAGCTTTCTTT. The chain recombines TRBV5-1 with TRBJ1-1, with D perhaps TRBD1 (5 bases). Per the germline V gene, CDR1 is SGHRS and CDR2 is YFSETQ. Trimming shortened V by 4 bases and J by 1 base, and 17 bases separated the two germline ends. The CDR3 extends over 16 amino acids. The whole variable domain, filled in from reference TRBV5-1 and TRBJ1-1, reads KAGVTQTPRYLIKTRGQQVTLSCSPISGHRSVSWYQQTPGQGLQFLFEYFSETQRNKGNFPGRFSGRQFSNSRSEMNVSTLELGDSALYLCASSPGYRGQNTEAFFGQGTRLTVV.

V usage is TRBV10-1 and J usage is TRBJ1-5; no definite D call. The CDR3 consists of 17 residues. Germline CDR1 WNHNN, CDR2 SYGVQD (reference sequence). Between the trimmed V and J ends, which lost 2 bases and 0 bases, there was a span of 14 bases. The CDR3 nucleotides read TGCGCCAGCAGTGAGGGCGAGAGGAACTATAGCAATCAGCCCCAGCATTTT. It translates to CASSEGERNYSNQPQHF.

The chain combines TRBV9 with TRBJ1-6; D gene ambiguous. Looked up from germline, CDR1 is SGDLS and CDR2 is YYNGEE. V lost 4 bases to trimming and J lost 7 bases, with 9 bases between them. This CDR3 has 13 amino acids. The CDR3 region has the DNA TGTGCCAGCAGCCCGCGAAGGAATTCACCCCTCCACTTT. Translating it yields CASSPRRNSPLHF.

The chain is built from TRBV9 and TRBJ2-3; weak D call: TRBD2 (6 bases). The CDR3 loop spans 14 amino acids. V was shortened by 2 bases and J by 3 bases, with 10 bases between the two germline ends. The germline gives CDR1 SGDLS, CDR2 YYNGEE. The DNA for the CDR3 is TGTGCCAGCAGCGTCGCCGGGACTACAGATACGCAGTATTTT. This encodes CASSVAGTTDTQYF.

The chain has TRBV9 and TRBJ2-7, with D perhaps matching TRBD2 (5 bases). Germline V gene lookup returns CDR1 SGDLS and CDR2 YYNGEE. The CDR3 is 15 residues long. V shed 2 bases and J shed 0 bases, with 12 bases lying between them. For the CDR3, the DNA is TGTGCCAGCAGCGTCTCGTGGGAGAGCTCCTACGAGCAGTACTTC. Residues: CASSVSWESSYEQYF.

The gene calls are TRBV12-3 or TRBV12-4 and TRBJ1-2; tentative D call: TRBD1 (5 bases). The ends were cut back, 3 bases at V and 5 bases at J, with 7 bases in the middle. The CDR3 extends over 12 amino acids. CDR3 sequence (DNA): TGTGCCAGCAGTTTCCCAGGGTATGGCTACACCTTC. The encoded protein is CASSFPGYGYTF.

This clone has a single count. The chain combines TRBV7-2 with TRBJ2-1; 8 bases match TRBD2. The CDR3 is made up of 16 amino acids. After removal of 5 bases from V and 4 bases from J, the junction contained 10 bases not matched to a gene. CDR1 and CDR2 from the germline V gene are SGHTA and FQGNSA. DNA of the CDR3: TGTGCCAGCAGCCTCACTAGCGGAGGGCCATACAATGAGCAGTTCTTC. Its translation is CASSLTSGGPYNEQFF.

As DNA, the CDR3 is TGTGCCAGCAGTTTATCTGATGGCTACACCTTC. The encoded protein is CASSLSDGYTF. This chain uses TRBV28 with TRBJ1-2; D is uncertain. V lost 1 base, J lost 6 bases, and 3 bases lay in between. The CDR3 covers 11 residues. Germline CDR1 is MDHEN and CDR2 is SYDVKM.

The rearrangement uses TRBV6-2 or TRBV6-3 and TRBJ1-5, with 8 bases lining up with TRBD1. V lost 2 bases, J lost 2 bases, and 17 bases stayed unmatched. The CDR3 loop spans 20 amino acids. Germline CDR1 is MNHEY and CDR2 is SVGEGT. For the CDR3, the DNA is TGTGCCAGCAGTTACACCCTAGGACAGGGACGACGTTTTGGCAATCAGCCCCAGCATTTT. It encodes CASSYTLGQGRRFGNQPQHF.

The rearrangement joins TRBV3-1 (or the pseudogene TRBV3-2) to TRBJ2-5, with D possibly being TRBD1 (5 bases). Trimming left V 5 bases short and J 2 bases short, with 15 bases between. Germline V gene data show CDR1 as LGHDT and CDR2 as YNNKEL (reference sequence). This CDR3 contains 15 residues. In DNA, the CDR3 is TGTGCCAGCAGCAAGGGGATTCAGACTCAAGAGACCCAGTACTTC. Amino acid sequence: CASSKGIQTQETQYF.

The chain couples TRBV5-4 to TRBJ2-5, with TRBD1 matching 9 bases. This CDR3 contains 14 residues. CDR1 SGHNT and CDR2 YYREEE come from the germline V gene (reference sequence). Losses at the gene ends were 4 bases for V and 5 bases for J; bases not matched to a gene: 6. CDR3: CASSATGGRETQYF. The CDR3 region has the DNA TGTGCCAGCAGCGCAACAGGGGGCAGGGAGACCCAGTACTTC.

The V and J genes are TRBV11-1 and TRBJ2-1; possible D gene TRBD2, 5 bases. Between the trimmed V and J ends, which lost 4 bases and 0 bases, there was a span of 10 bases. Germline V gene sequence: CDR1 SGHAT, CDR2 FQDESV (reference sequence). The CDR3 spans 15 residues. The CDR3 DNA reads as TGTGCCAGCAGCTCGGGGTCGAGCTCCTACAATGAGCAGTTCTTC. Translating it yields CASSSGSSSYNEQFF.

The chain combines TRBV5-4 with TRBJ2-1; TRBD2 agrees at 13 bases. CDR3 size: 16 residues. With 3 bases clipped from V and 9 bases from J, the junction kept 9 bases outside the gene matches. Germline CDR1 reads SGHNT; CDR2 reads YYREEE (reference sequence). DNA of the CDR3: TGTGCCAGCAGCTCGGGACTAGCGGGACTGGCGGGTGAGCAGTTCTTC. It encodes CASSSGLAGLAGEQFF.

The chain is built from TRBV20-1 and TRBJ2-5, with a tentative D call TRBD1 (5 bases). The CDR3 spans 14 residues. The germline CDR1 and CDR2 sequences are DFQATT and SNEGSKA (reference sequence). V dropped 3 bases and J dropped 2 bases, with 13 bases sitting between them. The CDR3 DNA sequence: TGCAGTGCTAGTCGGCGTCAGGGACAAGAGACCCAGTACTTC. Amino acid sequence: CSASRRQGQETQYF.

V usage is TRBV6-2 or TRBV6-3 and J usage is TRBJ2-2, with D possibly matching TRBD2 (6 bases). This CDR3 is 13 amino acids long. Trimming removed 6 bases from V and 3 bases from J, with 8 bases in between. Looked up from germline, CDR1 is MNHEY and CDR2 is SVGEGT. The CDR3, as DNA: TGTGCCAGCAGCCGGGGGTACACCGGGGAGCTGTTTTTT. It yields the protein CASSRGYTGELFF.